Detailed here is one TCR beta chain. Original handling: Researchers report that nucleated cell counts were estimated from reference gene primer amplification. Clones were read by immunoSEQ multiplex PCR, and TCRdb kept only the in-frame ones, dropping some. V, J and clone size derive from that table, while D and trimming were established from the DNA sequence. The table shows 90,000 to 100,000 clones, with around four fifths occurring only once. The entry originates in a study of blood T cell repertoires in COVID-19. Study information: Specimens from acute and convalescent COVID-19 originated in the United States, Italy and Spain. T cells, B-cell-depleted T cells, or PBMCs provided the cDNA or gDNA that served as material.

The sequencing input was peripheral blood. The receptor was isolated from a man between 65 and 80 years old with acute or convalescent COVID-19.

The CDR3 protein is CASSQDLRNEQFF. The CDR3 nucleotides are TGTGCCAGCAGCCAAGATCTGAGGAATGAGCAGTTCTTC. The chain carries TRBV14 and TRBJ2-1; D gene ambiguous. Trimming cost V 0 bases and J 7 bases, with 7 bases left between them. CDR3 length equals 13 residues. The germline V gene has CDR1 SGHDN and CDR2 FVKESK.